Reported below is one T cell receptor beta chain. Which antigen it targets is not known. Counted from cysteine to phenylalanine, this CDR3 has 15 amino acids. The CDR3 DNA has 45 bases and is translated from base 1. CDR1 is given as MNHEY and CDR2 as SVGAGI, both from the germline V gene. The germline V and J ends show losses of 5 bases and 6 bases respectively, and no gene match explains 7 bases of the junction. These data are taken from a study of control samples from healthy donors and cancer patients (TCRdb year 2020). The library was generated by the immunoSEQ multiplex PCR assay. Not all clones reach the TCRdb copy of this immuneACCESS table, which keeps in-frame sequences only. Checked studies attribute under half of the gap to unresolved V genes and leave the rest unexplained. The record for this sample contains fewer than 250,000 clones. Roughly 2% of the sample lies in the top ten.

Sequenced sample: blood. This clonotype was obtained from a woman in her twenties or thirties in good health. The chain was built from TRBV6-5 and TRBJ2-3; 11 bases in the middle match TRBD2. The DNA sequence is TGTGCCAGCAGTCGTAGCGGGGGGGCCTTGGATACGCAGTATTTT. This yields the protein CASSRSGGALDTQYF.